The clone carrying this T cell receptor (beta chain) was recorded a few times. Antigen unknown. Germline values: CDR1 DFQATT, CDR2 SNEGSKA (reference sequence). The CDR3 extends over 15 amino acids. Deletions cut 6 bases from V and 4 bases from J, with 19 bases between. TCRdb ran MiXCR on the 5' RACE reads and lists one entry per CDR3 protein. Of under 400,000 distinct CDR3 sequences listed, around 9% were seen once; the top ten hold approximately 8.9%. The sample comes from a study of identical twins. Whole-study findings and limits: Models underestimated TCR alpha sharing (out-of-frame) in monozygotic twins.

Sequencing used naive T cells sorted from blood. This receptor was taken from a woman between 45 and 60 years old in good health. The rearrangement joins TRBV20-1 to TRBJ1-5, with D perhaps matching TRBD1 (6 bases). The CDR3 region is CSAASGQGLNQPQHF. The CDR3 DNA follows: TGCAGTGCCGCATCGGGGCAGGGGCTAAATCAGCCCCAGCATTTT.